This paragraph reports one T cell receptor (beta chain). The sample comes from a study of tumor-infiltrating lymphocytes in localized non-small cell lung cancer. Study overall: Resected tumor was paired with non-adjacent uninvolved lung from the same patient.

Profiled with immunoSEQ multiplex PCR; TCRdb holds only in-frame clones, not every one. The sample has 12,000 or so clones; roughly 70% are singletons. Germline V gene data show CDR1 as MDHEN and CDR2 as SYDVKM. The CDR3 sequence is 14 residues long. The V gene lost 7 bases and the J gene lost 4 bases, with 14 bases spanning the gap. Input material: uninvolved lung tissue not adjacent to the tumor. This chain joins TRBV28 and TRBJ1-5, with D tentatively TRBD1 (5 bases). This clonotype was sampled from a human donor with non-small cell lung cancer. CDR3 loop: CASTLGTANQPQHF. CDR3 nucleotides: TGTGCCAGCACGCTCGGGACGGCAAATCAGCCCCAGCATTTT.